The clone carrying this TCR beta chain was seen repeatedly, ten times or more. Its matching antigen is unknown. Amplification from RNA transcripts yielded the TCR beta CDR3 regions. HTBI primers were employed in first-round RT-PCR, then a second-round multiplex PCR followed. TCRdb used MiXCR to reprocess the multiplex PCR reads, holding one entry per CDR3 protein. Of fewer than 400,000 distinct CDR3 sequences in the sample, roughly 18% were seen once. The sample originates from a study of Graves' ophthalmopathy and Graves' hyperthyroidism. Study-wide results and limits: A model of 13 signatures distinguished ophthalmopathy from stable hyperthyroidism at roughly 86% sensitivity and nearly 82% specificity.

CDR1 and CDR2 from the germline V gene are MNHEY and SVGEGT. The V and J ends lost 0 bases and 13 bases respectively, with 12 bases between them. This CDR3 has 12 residues. The sequencing sample was made of peripheral blood. The receptor was derived from a woman in her late teens or twenties with Graves' ophthalmopathy. This chain uses TRBV6-2 or TRBV6-3 with TRBJ1-1; D is undetermined. The CDR3 region has the DNA TGTGCCAGCAGTTACTCAGGACTTGGAGTTTTCTTT. Its protein product is CASSYSGLGVFF.